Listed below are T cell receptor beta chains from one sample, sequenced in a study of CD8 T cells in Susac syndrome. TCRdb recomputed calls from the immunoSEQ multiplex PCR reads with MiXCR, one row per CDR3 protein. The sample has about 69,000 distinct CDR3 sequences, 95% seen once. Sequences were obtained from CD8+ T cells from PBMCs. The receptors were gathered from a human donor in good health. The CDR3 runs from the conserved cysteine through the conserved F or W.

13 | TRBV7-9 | CASSPPGSEGYTF
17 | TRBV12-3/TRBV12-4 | CASSARVSGEYTGELFF
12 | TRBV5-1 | CASSGGNTEAFF
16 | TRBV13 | CASSLVGGVSYNEQFF
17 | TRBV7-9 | CASSYRQGERRAETQYF
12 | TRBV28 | CASSLFGETQYF
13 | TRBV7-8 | CASSFGTGIEQYF
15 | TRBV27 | CASSLRDPGSYGYTF
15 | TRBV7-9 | CASSLTGGYGETQYF
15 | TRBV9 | CASSALTVSTDTQYF
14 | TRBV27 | CASSLGYSNQPQHF
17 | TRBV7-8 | CASSLATGGEDTGELFF
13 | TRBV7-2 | CASSFWQGETQYF
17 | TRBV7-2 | CASSFLGGPSSYNEQFF
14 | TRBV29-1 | CSAIRGSSTGELFF
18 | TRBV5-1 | CASSEGGGLTLNTGELFF
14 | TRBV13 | CASSLGRASSDLHF
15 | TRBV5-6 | CASSLGTSPQETQYF
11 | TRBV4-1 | CASSQDGWLFF
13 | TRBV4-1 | CASSLGQKDEQFF
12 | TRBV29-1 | CSVGGASDTQYF
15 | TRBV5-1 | CASKPRDLGKETQYF
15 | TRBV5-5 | CASSEGTGINYGYTF
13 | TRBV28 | CASSLGHNSPLHF
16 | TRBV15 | CATSRGEGRPPDTQYF
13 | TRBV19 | CASSIQEYNEQFF
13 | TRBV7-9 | CASSPEQGDTQYF
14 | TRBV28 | CASSLIQRGETQYF
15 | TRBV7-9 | CASSPRGQGVGEQFF
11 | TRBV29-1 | CSVDPGETQYF
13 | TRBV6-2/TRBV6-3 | CASTPGLQETQYF
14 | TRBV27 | CASSADRGGTEAFF
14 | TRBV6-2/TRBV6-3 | CASTPGLAKETQYF
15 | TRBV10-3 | CAISESIGLQNIQYF
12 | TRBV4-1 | CASSQASTEAFF
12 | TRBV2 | CASSRGSEKLFF
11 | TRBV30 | CAWAPGQEAFF
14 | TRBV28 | CASSAGGVGEKLFF
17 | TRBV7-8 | CASSPDLAGRSYNEQFF
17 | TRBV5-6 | CASSLEEGLPGSNEQFF
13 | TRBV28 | CASNPGHGRNRDF
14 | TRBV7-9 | CASAGSSYNSPLHF
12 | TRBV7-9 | CASSLEASEQFF
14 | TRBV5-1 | CASSFQGWIDEQFF